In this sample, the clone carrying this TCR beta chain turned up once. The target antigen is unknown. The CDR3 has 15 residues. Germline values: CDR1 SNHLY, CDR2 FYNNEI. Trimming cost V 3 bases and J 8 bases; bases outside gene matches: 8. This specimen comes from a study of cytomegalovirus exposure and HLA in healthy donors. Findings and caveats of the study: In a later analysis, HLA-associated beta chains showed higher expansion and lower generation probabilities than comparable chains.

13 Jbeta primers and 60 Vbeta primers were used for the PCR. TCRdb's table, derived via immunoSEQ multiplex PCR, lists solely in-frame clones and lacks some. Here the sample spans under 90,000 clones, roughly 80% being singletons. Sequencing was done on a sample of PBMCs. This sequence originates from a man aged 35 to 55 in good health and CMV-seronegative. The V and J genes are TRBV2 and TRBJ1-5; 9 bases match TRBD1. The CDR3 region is CASSDKGQGIEPQHF. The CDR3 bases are TGTGCCAGCAGTGATAAGGGACAGGGAATTGAGCCCCAGCATTTT.